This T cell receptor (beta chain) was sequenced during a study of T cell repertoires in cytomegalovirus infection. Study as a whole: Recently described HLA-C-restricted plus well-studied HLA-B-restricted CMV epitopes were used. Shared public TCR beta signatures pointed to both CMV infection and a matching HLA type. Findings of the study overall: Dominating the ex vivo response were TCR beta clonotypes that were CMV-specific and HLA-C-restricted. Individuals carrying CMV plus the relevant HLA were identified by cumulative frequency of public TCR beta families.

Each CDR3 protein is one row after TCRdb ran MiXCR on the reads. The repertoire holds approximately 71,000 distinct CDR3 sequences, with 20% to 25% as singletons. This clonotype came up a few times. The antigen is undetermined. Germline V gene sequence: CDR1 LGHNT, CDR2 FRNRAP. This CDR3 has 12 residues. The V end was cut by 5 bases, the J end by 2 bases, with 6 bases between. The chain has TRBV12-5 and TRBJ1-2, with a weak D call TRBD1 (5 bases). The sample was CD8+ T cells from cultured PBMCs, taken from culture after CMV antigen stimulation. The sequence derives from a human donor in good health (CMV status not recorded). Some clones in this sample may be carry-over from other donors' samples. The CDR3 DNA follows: TGTGCTAGTGGTGACAGAAACTATGGCTACACCTTC. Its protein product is CASGDRNYGYTF. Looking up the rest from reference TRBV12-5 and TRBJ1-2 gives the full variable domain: DARVTQTPRHKVTEMGQEVTMRCQPILGHNTVFWYRQTMMQGLELLAYFRNRAPLDDSGMPKDRFSAEMPDATLATLKIQPSEPRDSAVYFCASGDRNYGYTFGSGTRLTVV.